This is a list of T cell receptor beta chains from one sample in a study of blood T cell repertoires in COVID-19. Produced via immunoSEQ multiplex PCR; TCRdb's table is partial and in-frame only. The data contain 150,000 to 200,000 clones, approximately 86% of them seen just once; the ten biggest clones take up roughly 8.7%. The sequenced sample was peripheral blood. The source is a man between 50 and 59 years old with active or convalescent COVID-19. Each CDR3 is given with its conserved first and last residue. D genes are given only for firm matches. For some rows the clone size is stated as once, few or many, or as a class when expanded; others skip it.

TRBJ1-5 | TRBD1 | NA | TRBV19 | TGTGCCAGTAGTATCGGGACAGGGATGGGTTTTGGTCAGCCCCAGCATTTT | CASSIGTGMGFGQPQHF
TRBJ1-1 | NA | NA | TRBV6-5 | TGTGCCATAGCTACTAACGGGAACACTGAAGCTTTCTTT | CAIATNGNTEAFF
TRBJ1-1 | TRBD1 | NA | TRBV19 | TGTGCCAGTAGAGGGGGCATGAACACTGAAGCTTTCTTT | CASRGGMNTEAFF
TRBJ1-2 | NA | NA | TRBV29-1 | TGCAGCGTTGAAGATCAAGCCACTAACTATGGCTACACCTTC | CSVEDQATNYGYTF
TRBJ1-1 | NA | NA | TRBV28 | TGTGCCAGCAGAGCCTTGGCTGAAGCTTTCTTT | CASRALAEAFF
TRBJ1-2 | TRBD1 | NA | TRBV2 | TGTGCCAGCAGGGCAGGGGGTGGCTACACCTTC | CASRAGGGYTF
TRBJ2-5 | TRBD2 | NA | TRBV5-1 | TGCGCCAGCAGCTTGGGTGGGACTAGCGGGGGCCAAGAGACCCAGTACTTC | CASSLGGTSGGQETQYF
TRBJ2-5 | TRBD1 | NA | TRBV10-3 | TGTGCCATCAAAAACGACAGGGGAGAGAGAGAGACCCAGTACTTC | CAIKNDRGERETQYF
TRBJ2-2 | NA | NA | TRBV7-2 | TGTGCCAGCAGCTCCCAACAGAACACCGGGGAGCTGTTTTTT | CASSSQQNTGELFF
TRBJ2-3 | NA | NA | TRBV5-5 | TGTGCCAGCAACCCGGCCGGGACTCAGGACACAGATACGCAGTATTTT | CASNPAGTQDTDTQYF
TRBJ2-5 | NA | once | TRBV11-3 | TGTGCCAGCAGCCCAGGGGTTACAGGGCAGGAGACCCAGTACTTC | CASSPGVTGQETQYF
TRBJ2-5 | NA | NA | TRBV5-6 | TGTGCCAGCAGCTTTCGGGCACTAGACCAAGAGACCCAGTACTTC | CASSFRALDQETQYF
TRBJ2-7 | TRBD1 | once | TRBV27 | TGTGCCAGCAGTTTACAGGGGGCCGGTTACGAGCAGTACTTC | CASSLQGAGYEQYF
TRBJ2-3 | TRBD2 | NA | TRBV4-2 | TGTGCCAGCAGCGGCCGCCCTGCGGGGGGCCCAGATACGCAGTATTTT | CASSGRPAGGPDTQYF
TRBJ2-1 | TRBD2 | once | TRBV2 | TGTGCCAGCAGTGGGGCAGCCGGGGGGTACAATGAGCAGTTCTTC | CASSGAAGGYNEQFF
TRBJ1-6 | TRBD1 | few | TRBV6-5 | TGTGCCAGCAGGACAGGGGGACTGGGAAATTCACCCCTCCACTTT | CASRTGGLGNSPLHF
TRBJ1-5 | NA | NA | TRBV19 | TGTGCCAGTAGTTCACAGGGAGGGAATCAGCCCCAGCATTTT | CASSSQGGNQPQHF
TRBJ1-5 | NA | NA | TRBV28 | TGTGCCAGCAGTATTATGGGCCTGCTGTCAATTAGCAATCAGCCCCAGCATTTT | CASSIMGLLSISNQPQHF
TRBJ2-1 | NA | NA | TRBV12-3/TRBV12-4 | TGTGCCAGCAGAGACAAGGGACATTCGGAGCAGTTCTTC | CASRDKGHSEQFF
TRBJ2-1 | NA | NA | TRBV7-2 | TGTGCCAGCAGCTTAGGACAAGACGGTGAGCAGTTCTTC | CASSLGQDGEQFF
TRBJ2-1 | TRBD2 | NA | TRBV6-1 | TGTGCCAGCAGTGAAGTGCTGTGGGGGGGTTGGTTCTTC | CASSEVLWGGWFF
TRBJ2-2 | NA | NA | TRBV4-3 | TGCGCCAGCAGCCAATTTTATCAGGGGGGTATCGGGGAGCTGTTTTTT | CASSQFYQGGIGELFF
TRBJ2-1 | NA | NA | TRBV7-3 | TGTGCCAGCAGCTCAAGTCCTGGGCTTAATGAGCAGTTCTTC | CASSSSPGLNEQFF
TRBJ2-2 | NA | NA | TRBV11-1 | TGTGCCAGCAGACCGCTTGACAGATTGCCCGGGGAGCTGTTTTTT | CASRPLDRLPGELFF
TRBJ2-3 | TRBD1 | NA | TRBV10-1 | TGCGCCAGCACCCCAGGGGGAAGCACAGATACGCAGTATTTT | CASTPGGSTDTQYF
TRBJ2-1 | TRBD1 | NA | TRBV4-2 | TGTGCCAGCAGCCAACAGGGGGACTCCTACAATGAGCAGTTCTTC | CASSQQGDSYNEQFF
TRBJ2-7 | NA | NA | TRBV7-2 | TGTGCCAGCAGCTTAGCACACTCCTACGAGCAGTACTTC | CASSLAHSYEQYF
TRBJ2-3 | TRBD2 | few | TRBV7-3 | TGTGCCAGCAGTTCTAGCGGGTACCGCACAGATACGCAGTATTTT | CASSSSGYRTDTQYF
TRBJ2-7 | TRBD1 | NA | TRBV19 | TGTGCCAGCCGGACAGGCCTTGGCGAGCAGTACTTC | CASRTGLGEQYF
TRBJ1-3 | NA | NA | TRBV18 | TGTGCCAGCTCACCACCGGGAGCTTACTCTGGAAACACCATATATTTT | CASSPPGAYSGNTIYF
TRBJ1-5 | NA | NA | TRBV2 | TGTGCCAGCTCGCCCGGGGGGGGCGCCAATCAGCCCCAGCATTTT | CASSPGGGANQPQHF
TRBJ2-1 | TRBD1 | NA | TRBV12-5 | TGTGCTAGTGGTTTGATCACAGGGGCTGGTGAGCAGTTCTTC | CASGLITGAGEQFF
TRBJ1-6 | NA | NA | TRBV28 | TGTGCCAGCAGGGAACAGGGTCGGAGCGGCTTCAATTCACCCCTCCACTTT | CASREQGRSGFNSPLHF
TRBJ2-1 | TRBD1 | NA | TRBV3-1/TRBV3-2 | TGTGCCAGCAGCCAAGATGGGACAGGGAATGACCCGTTCTTC | CASSQDGTGNDPFF
TRBJ2-2 | TRBD2 | NA | TRBV15 | TGTGCCACCAGTGATCTAGCGGGATATGACACCGGGGAGCTGTTTTTT | CATSDLAGYDTGELFF
TRBJ1-5 | NA | once | TRBV18 | TGTGCCAGCTCCCCCAGGGACTATAGCAATCAGCCCCAGCATTTT | CASSPRDYSNQPQHF
TRBJ2-5 | NA | NA | TRBV5-5 | TGTGCCAGCAGCTACCAGGGGACCGGGTTTGAGACCCAGTACTTC | CASSYQGTGFETQYF
TRBJ1-2 | TRBD1 | NA | TRBV2 | TGTGCCAGCAGACCGGGACAGGGAGGCTACACCTTC | CASRPGQGGYTF
TRBJ1-3 | TRBD1 | NA | TRBV6-5 | TGTGCCAGCAGGCCTACAGGGGGAATAGCAAACACCATATATTTT | CASRPTGGIANTIYF
TRBJ2-7 | TRBD1 | NA | TRBV18 | TGTGCCAGCTCACGAAAGACAGGGGGCTTTGACGAGCAGTACTTC | CASSRKTGGFDEQYF
TRBJ2-5 | TRBD1 | NA | TRBV7-3 | TGTGCCAGCAGCCTAGGACAGGGAGAGACCCAGTACTTC | CASSLGQGETQYF
TRBJ2-7 | NA | NA | TRBV10-3 | TGTGCCGCAGGGGGAGGCACATACGAGCAGTACTTC | CAAGGGTYEQYF
TRBJ1-1 | NA | NA | TRBV12-3/TRBV12-4 | TGTGCCAGCAGGGGGGCGAAGGGGTGGGAAGCTTTCTTT | CASRGAKGWEAFF
TRBJ2-5 | TRBD2 | NA | TRBV29-1 | TGCAGCGTTCAAGGGGGGCCTAGCGGGGGCCGACAAGAGACCCAGTACTTC | CSVQGGPSGGRQETQYF
TRBJ1-4 | NA | few | TRBV9 | TGTGCCAGCAGCGTAACAGCAACTAATGAAAAACTGTTTTTT | CASSVTATNEKLFF
TRBJ1-2 | NA | NA | TRBV7-9 | TGTGCCAGCAGCTTAATAGCGGCAGGGTCCGGCTATGGCTACACCTTC | CASSLIAAGSGYGYTF
TRBJ2-5 | NA | once | TRBV11-2 | TGTGCCAGCAGCTTAACTAAGGAGACCCAGTACTTC | CASSLTKETQYF
TRBJ1-4 | NA | NA | TRBV5-6 | TGTGCCAGCAGCGGTAAAGCAGGAACTAATGAAAAACTGTTTTTT | CASSGKAGTNEKLFF
TRBJ1-1 | NA | NA | TRBV19 | TGTGCCAGCGAGGCAGTGATGAACACTGAAGCTTTCTTT | CASEAVMNTEAFF
TRBJ2-7 | NA | NA | TRBV11-3 | TGTGCCAGCAGCACCCTTGGCCCGGGGAGCGAGCAGTACTTC | CASSTLGPGSEQYF
TRBJ2-7 | NA | NA | TRBV29-1 | TGCAGCGTTGAAAAAACAGGGTGGATTTCCTACGAGCAGTACTTC | CSVEKTGWISYEQYF
TRBJ2-7 | TRBD2 | NA | TRBV5-1 | TGCGCCAGCAGCTCTCCGGGACTAGCGGCCATCGAGCAGTACTTC | CASSSPGLAAIEQYF
TRBJ2-1 | TRBD2 | NA | TRBV7-2 | TGTGCCACCCGGGGGGGTTTCTCCTACAATGAGCAGTTCTTC | CATRGGFSYNEQFF
TRBJ1-1 | NA | NA | TRBV5-6 | TGTGCCAGCAGCTTGTTGGGCAGGAACACTGAAGCTTTCTTT | CASSLLGRNTEAFF
TRBJ2-7 | TRBD2 | NA | TRBV7-6 | TGTGCCAGCAGCTTAGAGGCTAGCGGCCCCTACGAGCAGTACTTC | CASSLEASGPYEQYF